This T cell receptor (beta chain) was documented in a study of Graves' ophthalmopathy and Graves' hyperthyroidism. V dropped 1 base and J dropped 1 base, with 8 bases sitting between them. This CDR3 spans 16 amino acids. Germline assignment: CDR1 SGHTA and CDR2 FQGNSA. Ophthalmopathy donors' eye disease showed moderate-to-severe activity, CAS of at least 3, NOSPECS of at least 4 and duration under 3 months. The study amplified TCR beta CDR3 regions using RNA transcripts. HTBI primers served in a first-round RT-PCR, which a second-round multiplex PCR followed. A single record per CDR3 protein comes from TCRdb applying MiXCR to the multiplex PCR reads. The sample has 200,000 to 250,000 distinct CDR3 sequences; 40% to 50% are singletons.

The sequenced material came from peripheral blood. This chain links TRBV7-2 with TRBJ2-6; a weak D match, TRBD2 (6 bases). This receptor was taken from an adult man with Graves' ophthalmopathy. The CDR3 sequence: CASSLGGGSGANVLTF. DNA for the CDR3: TGTGCCAGCAGCTTAGGTGGGGGGTCTGGGGCCAACGTCCTGACTTTC.